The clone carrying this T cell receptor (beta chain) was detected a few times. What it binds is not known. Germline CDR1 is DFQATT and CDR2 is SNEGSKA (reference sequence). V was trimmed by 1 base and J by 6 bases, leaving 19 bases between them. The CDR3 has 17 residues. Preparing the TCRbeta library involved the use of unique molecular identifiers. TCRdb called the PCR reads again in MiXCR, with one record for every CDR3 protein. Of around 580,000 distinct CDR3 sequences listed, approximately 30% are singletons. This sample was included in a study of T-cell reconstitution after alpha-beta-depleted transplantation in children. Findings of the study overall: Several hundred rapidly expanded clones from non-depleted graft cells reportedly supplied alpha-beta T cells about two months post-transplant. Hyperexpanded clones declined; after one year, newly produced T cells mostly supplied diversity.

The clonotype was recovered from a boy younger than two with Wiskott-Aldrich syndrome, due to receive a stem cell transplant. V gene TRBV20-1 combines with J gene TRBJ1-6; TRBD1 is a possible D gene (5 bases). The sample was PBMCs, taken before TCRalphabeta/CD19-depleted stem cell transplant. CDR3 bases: TGCAGTGCTAGAGCCCACAGCCGAGGGGCTGTTAATTCACCCCTCCACTTT. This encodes CSARAHSRGAVNSPLHF.